These 23 T cell receptor beta chains originate from one sample sequenced in a study of regulatory T cells in long-lasting Graves disease. Time point in this sample: persistent/refractory GD, antithyroid drugs over 5 years with positive TRAb. From RNA extracted from PBMCs, the TCR library was made. Arm-PCR of CDR3 regions and iRepertoire HTBI primers were used to build TCR beta libraries. Each CDR3 protein gets one entry after TCRdb re-called the multiplex PCR reads with MiXCR. The data show roughly 300,000 distinct CDR3 sequences, around a fifth seen once. Material: peripheral blood mononuclear cells (PBMCs), obtained when the disease was refractory, from a patient treated with antithyroid drugs. The receptors were sampled from a female donor with Graves disease.

This clonotype was seen repeatedly, ten times or more. The chain recombines TRBV6-1 with TRBJ2-5, with no clear D. V lost 4 bases to trimming and J lost 7 bases, with 22 bases between them. The CDR3 covers 16 residues. Per germline, CDR1 MNHNS and CDR2 SASEGT. The CDR3 DNA sequence: TGTGCCAGCAGTGCCTTGGCTAGTTGGAATTCGGGGACCCAGTACTTC. This translates into CASSALASWNSGTQYF.

The rearrangement uses TRBV12-3 or TRBV12-4 and TRBJ2-1, with 8 nucleotides matching TRBD1. The trim removed 1 base at V and 7 bases at J, leaving 6 bases unmatched. The CDR3 has 15 residues. The CDR3 region is CASSLDRGKGNEQFF. As DNA, the CDR3 is TGTGCCAGCAGTTTAGACAGGGGGAAAGGAAATGAGCAGTTCTTC.

This clonotype came up many times. J is TRBJ2-7 and V is TRBV6-1; 12 positions match TRBD2. V lost 2 bases to trimming and J lost 0 bases; unmatched junction nucleotides: 5. This CDR3 is built from 17 residues. Germline V gives CDR1 MNHNS, CDR2 SASEGT. This chain's CDR3 is CASSEWTSGEFSYEQYF. CDR3 nucleotide sequence: TGTGCCAGCAGTGAATGGACTAGCGGGGAGTTCTCCTACGAGCAGTACTTC.

This clonotype has only a few counts. The V call is TRBV6-2 or TRBV6-3, the J call TRBJ1-4; possible D gene TRBD1, 5 bases. The CDR3 is 13 residues long. Trimming pared 2 bases from V and 12 bases from J, leaving 13 bases between. Per germline, CDR1 MNHEY and CDR2 SVGEGT. This chain's CDR3 is CASSYGQGWELFF. For the CDR3, the DNA is TGTGCCAGCAGTTACGGGCAGGGCTGGGAACTGTTTTTT.

A few counts support this clonotype. The CDR3 loop is CASSHGTGPNVQYF. Here the CDR3 DNA reads TGTGCCAGCAGCCACGGGACAGGCCCCAACGTGCAGTACTTC. V gene TRBV12-3 or TRBV12-4 combines with J gene TRBJ2-7; 8 bases line up with TRBD1. Trimming at V came to 6 bases and at J to 9 bases, leaving 13 bases not matched to a gene. CDR3 size: 14 residues.

This clonotype came up a few times. The chain carries TRBV19 and TRBJ1-1; the match to TRBD1 covers 8 bases. This CDR3 contains 20 residues. Germline loops: CDR1 LNHDA, CDR2 SQIVND (reference sequence). Germline trimming cut 3 bases from V and 0 bases from J; bases unmatched to any gene: 18. CDR3 DNA sequence: TGTGCCAGTAGTATGTATCAGGGGGCCCGAACGCTACCCCTGAACACTGAAGCTTTCTTT. Amino acid sequence: CASSMYQGARTLPLNTEAFF.

This clonotype showed up many times. The chain joins TRBV20-1 to TRBJ1-2, with D possibly matching TRBD1 (6 bases). Germline V CDR1 and CDR2: DFQATT, SNEGSKA (reference sequence). This CDR3 region has 14 residues. Between the trimmed V and J ends, which lost 0 bases and 6 bases, there was a span of 14 bases. CDR3 sequence (DNA): TGCAGTGCTAGAGATCAGGGGCTTTGGGATGGCTACACCTTC. This codes for CSARDQGLWDGYTF.

The V call is TRBV20-1, the J call TRBJ1-3, with D hard to call. This CDR3 spans 15 amino acids. The V gene's germline CDR1 is DFQATT and CDR2 SNEGSKA (reference sequence). Trimming removed 2 bases at V and 2 bases at J, with 13 bases between. CDR3 residues: CSARMEGSPGNTIYF. Written as DNA, the CDR3 is TGCAGTGCTAGAATGGAGGGATCTCCTGGAAACACCATATATTTT.

As concerns this clonotype: A much bigger clone sits one base away, suggesting this may be a read error. The V call is TRBV18, the J call TRBJ2-7; D gene ambiguous. Deletions cut 3 bases from V and 2 bases from J, with 14 bases between. The germline CDR1 and CDR2 sequences are KGHSH and LQKENI. The CDR3 spans 15 residues. As DNA, the CDR3 is TGTGCCAGCTCACCTCGTGACTTACTCACCTACGAGCAGTACTTC. This sequence encodes CASSPRDLLTYEQYF.

The chain combines TRBV11-3 with TRBJ2-7, with D perhaps TRBD1 or TRBD2 (5 bases each). The CDR3 spans 16 residues. The V gene lost 4 bases and the J gene lost 0 bases, with 16 bases spanning the gap. The germline V gene has CDR1 SGHNT and CDR2 YENEEA. CDR3 protein: CASSYTGWGSSYEQYF. CDR3 DNA: TGTGCCAGCAGCTATACCGGGTGGGGGAGCTCCTACGAGCAGTACTTC.

This clonotype showed up many times. The chain is built from TRBV2 and TRBJ1-6; 7 bases are shared with TRBD1. Trimming removed 6 bases from V and 8 bases from J; junction bases left unmatched: 7. The CDR3 runs to 14 residues. From germline, CDR1 is SNHLY and CDR2 FYNNEI. The CDR3 region is CASRGQPYDSPLHF. CDR3 nucleotide sequence: TGTGCCAGCAGGGGACAGCCTTATGATTCACCCCTCCACTTT.

There are a few counts of this clonotype. The chain couples TRBV2 to TRBJ2-1; 11 nucleotides match TRBD2. Trimming at V came to 9 bases and at J to 4 bases, leaving 8 bases not matched to a gene. The CDR3 has 15 amino acids. CDR1 is SNHLY and CDR2 is FYNNEI in the germline V gene. The CDR3 DNA follows: TGTGCCAGTCTTTCCGGGACTAGCGGTTACAATGAGCAGTTCTTC. This sequence encodes CASLSGTSGYNEQFF.

This clonotype was counted many times. The rearrangement links TRBV7-2 to TRBJ1-1; D is unclear. From germline, CDR1 is SGHTA and CDR2 FQGNSA. V gave up 3 bases and J gave up 1 base, with 6 bases separating them. The CDR3 sequence is 13 residues long. In DNA, the CDR3 is TGTGCCAGCAGCTTCCTGAAGAACACTGAAGCTTTCTTT. The encoded protein is CASSFLKNTEAFF.

This clonotype was counted only a few times. A read error may account for a junction end that differs from germline. This rearrangement joins TRBV5-1 to TRBJ1-2, with D tentatively TRBD1 (6 bases). Germline-derived CDR1 and CDR2 are SGHRS and YFSETQ. The CDR3 totals 13 residues. This CDR3 reads CAGSLRTDYGYTF. The CDR3 coding sequence is TGCGCCGGCAGCCTGAGGACAGACTATGGCTACACCTTC. Supplemented by reference TRBV5-1 and TRBJ1-2, the full variable domain reads KAGVTQTPRYLIKTRGQQVTLSCSPISGHRSVSWYQQTPGQGLQFLFEYFSETQRNKGNFPGRFSGRQFSNSRSEMNVSTLELGDSALYLCAGSLRTDYGYTFGSGTRLTVV.

This clonotype was counted a few times. The CDR3 loop is CASSQGARTETQYF. For the CDR3, the DNA is TGTGCCAGCAGCCAAGGGGCCAGGACAGAGACCCAGTACTTC. The chain joins TRBV3-1 to TRBJ2-5; D unclear. CDR3 length: 14 amino acids. With 1 base removed from V and 4 bases from J, the gap between germline ends came to 10 bases. CDR1 LGHDT and CDR2 YNNKEL come from the germline V gene (reference sequence).

This clonotype was counted a few times. V gene TRBV20-1 combines with J gene TRBJ2-7; D is possibly TRBD1 or TRBD2 (7 bases each). V lost 6 bases and J 12 bases, leaving 27 bases between the germline ends. Per germline, CDR1 DFQATT and CDR2 SNEGSKA (reference sequence). This CDR3 is built from 14 residues. The CDR3 DNA is TGCAGTGCCCAGGGGGGGGGGGCTAGCGATAGTCCGTACTTC. This codes for CSAQGGGASDSPYF.

The rearrangement joins TRBV9 to TRBJ1-4; 7 nucleotides align to TRBD1. With V trimmed by 6 bases and J by 2 bases, 7 bases remained unmatched. Germline V gives CDR1 SGDLS, CDR2 YYNGEE. There are 15 residues in the CDR3. CDR3 region: CASTGGRSTNEKLFF. The CDR3 coding sequence is TGTGCCAGCACAGGGGGGAGATCGACTAATGAAAAACTGTTTTTT.

The chain carries TRBV25-1 and TRBJ2-2, with 9 nucleotides matching TRBD1. The V gene's germline CDR1 is MGHDK and CDR2 SYGVNS. Trimming cost V 10 bases and J 6 bases; bases outside gene matches: 9. CDR3 size: 14 residues. CDR3 sequence reads: CATGTGLESGELFF. Here the CDR3 DNA reads TGTGCCACCGGGACAGGGCTCGAGTCCGGGGAGCTGTTTTTT.

The V call is TRBV15, the J call TRBJ1-5; D is ambiguous. V was cut by 0 bases and J by 9 bases, with 15 bases left in between. Germline CDR1 is LNHNV and CDR2 is YYDKDF (reference sequence). The CDR3 runs to 15 residues. CDR3 sequence (DNA): TGTGCCACCAGCAGAGATATCGGCCCCGCGAGGCCCCAGCATTTT. Amino acids: CATSRDIGPARPQHF.

At least ten counts were recorded for this clonotype. At one end, the junction sequence differs from germline, possibly due to a read error. This chain joins TRBV5-1 and TRBJ2-7; 8 nucleotides agree with TRBD1. The germline gives CDR1 SGHRS, CDR2 YFSETQ. There are 14 residues in the CDR3. The CDR3 region is CASSGGQGAYEQYF. The DNA of the CDR3 is TGTGCCAGCAGTGGAGGACAGGGCGCGTACGAGCAGTACTTC. Drawing the rest from reference TRBV5-1 and TRBJ2-7, the complete variable domain is KAGVTQTPRYLIKTRGQQVTLSCSPISGHRSVSWYQQTPGQGLQFLFEYFSETQRNKGNFPGRFSGRQFSNSRSEMNVSTLELGDSALYLCASSGGQGAYEQYFGPGTRLTVT.

This chain joins TRBV6-5 and TRBJ1-1; TRBD1 is a possible D gene (5 bases). This CDR3 has 15 residues. Trimming shortened V by 0 bases and J by 4 bases, and 12 bases separated the two germline ends. Germline V CDR1 and CDR2: MNHEY, SVGAGI. The CDR3 loop is CASSYSAGLGTEAFF. CDR3 coding DNA: TGTGCCAGCAGTTACTCGGCAGGGCTAGGCACTGAAGCTTTCTTT.

The J gene is TRBJ1-1, the V gene TRBV5-6, with 10 bases that match TRBD1. Trimming removed 5 bases from V and 1 base from J; junction bases left unmatched: 8. Germline V gene sequence: CDR1 SGHDT, CDR2 YYEEEE. This CDR3 region has 16 residues. This CDR3 is CASSQDRGLWNTEAFF. The CDR3 nucleotides are TGTGCCAGCAGTCAAGACAGGGGGCTATGGAACACTGAAGCTTTCTTT.

This chain uses TRBV7-9 with TRBJ1-2; D is perhaps TRBD1 (5 bases). Germline lookup yields CDR1 SEHNR and CDR2 FQNEAQ (reference sequence). The CDR3 is made up of 18 amino acids. Trimming removed 3 bases at V and 6 bases at J, with 26 bases between. This chain's CDR3 is CASSFGTPAQGPSNGYTF. The CDR3 DNA is TGTGCCAGCAGCTTTGGGACCCCGGCGCAAGGGCCGAGTAATGGCTACACCTTC.